Below, 14 T cell receptor beta chains from the same sample are listed, as sequenced in a study of brain T cells in children with intractable seizures. Time point in this sample: blood from clinic visit 5 months post-surgery; TSC patient then seizure free. Sequenced by immunoSEQ multiplex PCR; TCRdb stores in-frame clones only, minus some. The sample includes about 350,000 clones, roughly 93% of them seen just once. The starting material was peripheral blood, obtained roughly 5 months after surgery. Receptor source: a boy under three years old with tuberous sclerosis and intractable seizures.

CDR3: CASSMWTGDYEQYF. In nucleotides, the CDR3 is TGTGCCAGTAGTATGTGGACAGGGGACTACGAGCAGTACTTC. V and J are TRBV19 and TRBJ2-7; 9 nucleotides match TRBD1. V dropped 3 bases and J dropped 3; count of bases not matched to a gene: 3. CDR3 length: 14 residues. Germline CDR1 reads LNHDA; CDR2 reads SQIVND (reference sequence).

This chain connects TRBV27 to TRBJ1-1; the D gene is possibly TRBD1 (6 bases). CDR1 and CDR2 from the germline V gene are MNHEY and SMNVEV (reference sequence). This CDR3 has 13 residues. The V end was cut by 5 bases, the J end by 6 bases, with 13 bases between. The DNA of the CDR3 is TGTGCCAGCAGTCCTGGGGACAAGTCTGAAGCTTTCTTT. This codes for CASSPGDKSEAFF.

The V gene is TRBV28, the J gene TRBJ2-5; 7 bases map to TRBD1. CDR3 length: 15 amino acids. V was pared by 7 bases and J by 2 bases, with 10 bases of the junction left unmatched. From germline, CDR1 is MDHEN and CDR2 SYDVKM. CDR3 sequence (DNA): TGTGCCAGCACCCCCCGGACAGGTGGACAAGAGACCCAGTACTTC. It specifies CASTPRTGGQETQYF.

This sequence joins TRBV5-1 and TRBJ1-1; D gene uncertain. The V and J ends lost 5 bases and 0 bases respectively, with 11 bases between them. Germline V CDR1 and CDR2: SGHRS, YFSETQ. The CDR3 consists of 14 residues. DNA for the CDR3: TGCGCCAGCAGGCAGTCTCCCTTGAACACTGAAGCTTTCTTT. Amino acids: CASRQSPLNTEAFF.

This clone came up a few times. V is TRBV7-3 and J is TRBJ1-1; D is perhaps TRBD1 (5 bases). The V gene lost 2 bases and the J gene lost 0 bases, with 10 bases spanning the gap. Looked up from germline, CDR1 is SGHTA and CDR2 is FQGTGA. The CDR3 has 15 residues. The DNA of the CDR3 is TGTGCCAGCAGCTTATCCAGGGAACTGAACACTGAAGCTTTCTTT. Its protein product is CASSLSRELNTEAFF.

V gene TRBV27 combines with J gene TRBJ1-5; D might be TRBD1 (5 bases). Trimming pared 5 bases from V and 5 bases from J, leaving 16 bases between. Germline CDR1 reads MNHEY; CDR2 reads SMNVEV (reference sequence). The CDR3 runs to 15 residues. CDR3 coding DNA: TGTGCCAGCAGTCCCCTCGAATCGGGGGATCAGCCCCAGCATTTT. Protein: CASSPLESGDQPQHF.

V usage is TRBV12-3 or TRBV12-4 and J usage is TRBJ1-5; a weak D match, TRBD1 (5 bases). CDR3 length equals 11 residues. Between the trimmed V and J ends, which lost 9 bases and 11 bases, there was a span of 14 bases. The CDR3 loop reads CASSRGGTQHF. DNA for the CDR3: TGTGCCAGTAGTCGTGGGGGGACCCAGCATTTT.

V is TRBV28 and J is TRBJ1-1; D is perhaps TRBD1 (6 bases). The CDR3 has 15 residues. The germline V and J ends were trimmed by 3 bases and 6 bases, with 17 bases remaining between them. In germline, CDR1 is MDHEN, CDR2 SYDVKM. CDR3 loop: CASSFYVGAKAEAFF. CDR3 nucleotides: TGTGCCAGCAGTTTCTATGTGGGGGCGAAGGCTGAAGCTTTCTTT.

This chain connects TRBV7-2 to TRBJ1-4; weak D call: TRBD1 (6 bases). Germline assignment: CDR1 SGHTA and CDR2 FQGNSA. CDR3 length: 13 residues. V was clipped by 1 base and J by 10 bases, with 10 bases between them. The CDR3 loop is CASSLERTAKLFF. In nucleotides, the CDR3 is TGTGCCAGCAGCTTAGAGAGGACAGCAAAACTGTTTTTT.

This rearrangement joins TRBV19 to TRBJ1-5, with D unclear. Trimming took 4 bases from V and 7 from J, leaving 5 bases between them. Per germline, CDR1 LNHDA and CDR2 SQIVND (reference sequence). This CDR3 contains 11 residues. The CDR3 DNA follows: TGTGCCAGTAGTAATGGCCAGCCCCAGCATTTT. It translates to CASSNGQPQHF.

The chain employs TRBV24-1 and TRBJ2-7, with 10 bases lining up with TRBD2. This CDR3 spans 13 amino acids. Germline CDR1 KGHDR, CDR2 SFDVKD. V dropped 7 bases and J dropped 3; count of bases not matched to a gene: 2. Here the CDR3 DNA reads TGTGCCACCAGCCCTAGCGGGAGCTACGAGCAGTACTTC. It encodes CATSPSGSYEQYF.

The chain couples TRBV19 to TRBJ1-2; 8 positions match TRBD1. The germline V gene has CDR1 LNHDA and CDR2 SQIVND (reference sequence). The CDR3 runs 14 residues. Trimming took 3 bases from V and 4 from J; bases not matched to a gene: 4. DNA for the CDR3: TGTGCCAGTAGTATTGGACAGGGTAGCTATGGCTACACCTTC. It is translated as CASSIGQGSYGYTF.

The chain links TRBV5-6 to TRBJ2-7; 8 nucleotides line up with TRBD2. This CDR3 comprises 14 residues. Unmatched junction bases numbered 9, after V lost 4 bases and J lost 6 bases. Germline lookup yields CDR1 SGHDT and CDR2 YYEEEE. The CDR3 coding sequence is TGTGCCAGCAGCAAACGGGGGGGATTGCGCGAGCAGTACTTC. Translated, it gives CASSKRGGLREQYF.

This sequence joins TRBV5-4 and TRBJ2-2; TRBD1 might be the D (5 bases). Trimming stripped 4 bases from V and 1 base from J, with 14 bases between. The CDR3 is 16 amino acids. Germline V gene lookup returns CDR1 SGHNT and CDR2 YYREEE (reference sequence). The CDR3 nucleotides read TGTGCCAGCAGCACGGACAACCCCGAGAACACCGGGGAGCTGTTTTTT. Its protein product is CASSTDNPENTGELFF.